This paragraph covers one T cell receptor beta chain sequence. The antigen is not known. The data belong to a study of T cell responses to AZD1222 COVID-19 vaccine. Across the whole study: Second doses were pooled across both intervals (about 4 or about 12 weeks). Study-level results: Spike regions recognized by vaccine-associated CD4 TCRs spanned the protein, led by 160-218 and 743-854.

The repertoire was sequenced with immunoSEQ multiplex PCR; TCRdb's copy has only in-frame clones and lacks some. The sample carries more than 95,000 clones, more than 75% recorded once. The CDR3 covers 15 residues. The V gene's germline CDR1 is LNHDA and CDR2 SQIVND (reference sequence). V was pared by 7 bases and J by 4 bases, with 14 bases between. This TCR was recovered from an adult in good health. Specimen: peripheral blood, collected on day 0 of AZD1222 vaccination. J is TRBJ2-6 and V is TRBV19, with D perhaps given as TRBD1 or TRBD2 (5 bases each). The CDR3 DNA is TGTGCCAGTAAGAGAGAGGGGTACGGGGCCAACGTCCTGACTTTC. Translating gives CASKREGYGANVLTF.